These T cell receptor beta chains were read from a single sample in a study of blood T cell repertoires in COVID-19. Method: immunoSEQ multiplex PCR; TCRdb's copy keeps in-frame clones and lacks some. The sample shows roughly 290,000 clones, around four fifths of them seen only once. Sequenced: peripheral blood. The receptors stem from a woman in her 50s with active or convalescent COVID-19. Each CDR3 is given with its conserved first and last residue. D genes are given only for firm matches. Clone size is not always given. Where it is, it says once, few, many or a class for expanded clones.

TRBV30,.,TRBJ1-1,once,TGTGCCTGGAGTGGGGGAGGGACAGCTTTCTTT,CAWSGGGTAFF
TRBV5-1,.,TRBJ1-3,.,TGCGCCAGCAGTCAGGATGGAAACACCATATATTTT,CASSQDGNTIYF
TRBV27,.,TRBJ1-1,.,TGTGCCAGCAGTTTTCTCAGGGCCACTGAAGCTTTCTTT,CASSFLRATEAFF
TRBV28,.,TRBJ1-1,few,TGTGCCAGCAGTTTTTCCACATACTACAGGGACACTGAAGCTTTCTTT,CASSFSTYYRDTEAFF
TRBV28,TRBD1,TRBJ2-1,.,TGTGCCAGCAGTTCCTTTCTCGGGACAGGGGGCAATGAGCAGTTCTTC,CASSSFLGTGGNEQFF
TRBV3-1/TRBV3-2,TRBD1,TRBJ1-1,.,TGTGCCAGCAGCCAAGACGGACAGGGGTGGACTGAAGCTTTCTTT,CASSQDGQGWTEAFF
TRBV19,TRBD1,TRBJ1-2,.,TGTGCCAGTAGCCAAGACTCACAGGGGTACTATGGCTACACCTTC,CASSQDSQGYYGYTF
TRBV6-5,.,TRBJ1-1,few,TGTGCCAGCAGCCAGACAGGAGAAGCTTTCTTT,CASSQTGEAFF
TRBV10-3,.,TRBJ2-5,.,TGTGCCATCAGCGTTAACAGGTTGGCCGGAGAGACCCAGTACTTC,CAISVNRLAGETQYF
TRBV28,.,TRBJ2-1,.,TGTGCCACCGGGGAGGTCGAGTATGAGCAGTTCTTC,CATGEVEYEQFF
TRBV7-9,TRBD1,TRBJ1-1,.,TGTGCCAGCAGCGTGACAGGGGTCCCCACTGAAGCTTTCTTT,CASSVTGVPTEAFF
TRBV7-8,TRBD1,TRBJ1-5,.,TGTGCCAGCAGCTTAGGAGGGGGCGGCGATCAGCCCCAGCATTTT,CASSLGGGGDQPQHF